What follows are 8 T cell receptor beta chains derived from one specimen sequenced in a study of early T cells in non-severe SARS-CoV-2 infection. Each CDR3 protein gets one entry after TCRdb re-called the 5' RACE reads with MiXCR. This repertoire shows 55,000 to 70,000 distinct CDR3 sequences, around 13% found once; its top ten account for approximately 4.8%. Sequencing was done on a sample of whole blood. The receptors were sampled from an adult who was a healthcare worker with PCR-confirmed SARS-CoV-2 infection or an uninfected control (not recorded which).

The chain carries TRBV18 and TRBJ2-5, with D unclear. The germline gives CDR1 KGHSH, CDR2 LQKENI. V shed 0 bases and J shed 4 bases, with 12 bases lying between them. This CDR3 is built from 15 residues. CDR3 sequence: CASSPPSLGGETQYF. CDR3 DNA: TGTGCCAGCTCACCACCCTCCCTGGGCGGAGAGACCCAGTACTTC.

This clonotype has a handful of counts. The rearrangement joins TRBV7-9 to TRBJ1-1; weak D call: TRBD1 (6 bases). Trimming took 1 base from V and 4 from J, leaving 16 bases between them. The CDR3 covers 16 residues. Germline V gene lookup returns CDR1 SEHNR and CDR2 FQNEAQ (reference sequence). The CDR3 DNA sequence: TGTGCCAGCAGCTTAGTTGGGGGGGCCTTAGGCACTGAAGCTTTCTTT. Its translation is CASSLVGGALGTEAFF.

In the case of this clonotype: Given the absence of the conserved phenylalanine or tryptophan at the CDR3 end, a read error is likely. The chain recombines TRBV2 with TRBJ1-1; D is possibly TRBD1 (6 bases). Germline loops: CDR1 SNHLY, CDR2 FYNNEI. Trimming cost V 6 bases and J 0 bases, with 11 bases left between them. CDR3 length equals 14 residues. CDR3 protein: CASRRGALNTEAFL. The DNA of the CDR3 is TGTGCCAGCAGGAGGGGGGCTTTGAACACTGAAGCTTTCTTG.

The gene calls are TRBV25-1 and TRBJ1-2; no reliable D call. The germline CDR1 and CDR2 sequences are MGHDK and SYGVNS. The CDR3 spans 10 residues. V was shortened by 10 bases and J by 5 bases, with 8 bases between the two germline ends. This CDR3 reads CATSQYGYTF. The CDR3 region has the DNA TGTGCCACCAGCCAGTATGGCTACACCTTC.

J is TRBJ2-7 and V is TRBV29-1; 10 bases agree with TRBD2. CDR1 and CDR2 (germline): SQVTM, ANQGSEA. This CDR3 has 14 amino acids. Trimming cost V 7 bases and J 2 bases; bases outside gene matches: 8. Here the CDR3 reads CSGALAGVPYEQYF. The CDR3 DNA reads TGCAGCGGGGCTCTAGCGGGAGTCCCCTACGAGCAGTACTTC.

The genes are TRBV11-2 and TRBJ1-1, with 7 bases fitting TRBD1. This CDR3 has 14 amino acids. CDR1 and CDR2 from the germline V gene are SGHAT and FQNNGV. J gave up 0 bases and V 6 bases, and 4 bases lay outside the gene matches. This chain's CDR3 is CASRGGTVNTEAFF. In DNA form, the CDR3 reads TGTGCCAGCAGGGGCGGGACAGTGAACACTGAAGCTTTCTTT. The variable domain in full, completed from reference TRBV11-2 and TRBJ1-1, reads EAGVAQSPRYKIIEKRQSVAFWCNPISGHATLYWYQQILGQGPKLLIQFQNNGVVDDSQLPKDRFSAERLKGVDSTLKIQPAKLEDSAVYLCASRGGTVNTEAFFGQGTRLTVV.

This clonotype occurred many times. J is TRBJ1-2 and V is TRBV6-6, with D perhaps TRBD1 (5 bases). This CDR3 contains 11 residues. Germline CDR1 is MNHNY and CDR2 is SVGAGI (reference sequence). Trimming removed 4 bases at V and 6 bases at J, with 6 bases between. CDR3 region: CASSWGNGYTF. The CDR3 DNA reads as TGTGCCAGCAGTTGGGGGAATGGCTACACCTTC.

V gene TRBV5-1 combines with J gene TRBJ2-1, with a possible D match to TRBD2 (6 bases). The V gene lost 3 bases and the J gene lost 7 bases, with 14 bases spanning the gap. Germline-derived CDR1 and CDR2 are SGHRS and YFSETQ. The CDR3 spans 14 residues. The CDR3 region has the DNA TGCGCCAGCAGCTCGCGACCGACTAGGAATGAGCAGTTCTTC. Encoded protein: CASSSRPTRNEQFF. The whole variable domain, remainder taken from reference TRBV5-1 and TRBJ2-1, is KAGVTQTPRYLIKTRGQQVTLSCSPISGHRSVSWYQQTPGQGLQFLFEYFSETQRNKGNFPGRFSGRQFSNSRSEMNVSTLELGDSALYLCASSSRPTRNEQFFGPGTRLTVL.